A single sample gave rise to the 27 T cell receptor beta chains below, sequenced in a study of T cell responses to AZD1222 COVID-19 vaccine. Produced via immunoSEQ multiplex PCR; TCRdb's table is partial and in-frame only. Here the sample spans 250,000 to 300,000 clones, 85% to 95% being singletons. Sequences were derived from peripheral blood, sampled 28 days after the second AZD1222 dose. The receptors originated from an adult who received the AZD1222 COVID-19 vaccine.

V is TRBV5-1 and J is TRBJ1-3, with D unresolved. The CDR3 is made up of 14 amino acids. V gave up 0 bases and J gave up 2 bases, with 6 bases separating them. Germline CDR1 and CDR2: SGHRS and YFSETQ. CDR3 DNA: TGCGCCAGCAGCTTGGACAGCCCTGGAAACACCATATATTTT. As protein: CASSLDSPGNTIYF.

The chain couples TRBV28 to TRBJ1-1, with 7 bases lining up with TRBD1. Germline V gives CDR1 MDHEN, CDR2 SYDVKM. There are 14 residues in the CDR3. With 4 bases clipped from V and 5 bases from J, the junction kept 7 bases outside the gene matches. For the CDR3, the DNA is TGTGCCAGCAGTTCACCCGGGACAGAAACTGAAGCTTTCTTT. It specifies CASSSPGTETEAFF.

This chain joins TRBV4-1 and TRBJ1-5, with 8 bases aligning to TRBD1. The ends lost 3 bases at V and 2 bases at J; junction bases unmatched: 6. The CDR3 runs 16 residues. Germline loops: CDR1 MGHRA, CDR2 YSYEKL. DNA for the CDR3: TGCGCCAGCAGCCAGTGGACAGGGTTTGGCAATCAGCCCCAGCATTTT. It yields the protein CASSQWTGFGNQPQHF.

The table lists this clone with a few counts. The chain is built from TRBV28 and TRBJ1-1; D perhaps matches TRBD1 (6 bases). CDR1 is MDHEN, CDR2 SYDVKM, per germline. Trimming stripped 3 bases from V and 10 bases from J, with 12 bases between. The CDR3 loop spans 12 amino acids. The CDR3 sequence is CASSFPRGTAFF. The CDR3 DNA reads as TGTGCCAGCAGTTTCCCCAGGGGCACAGCTTTCTTT.

The chain recombines TRBV5-1 with TRBJ2-1; the D is unclear. CDR3 length: 14 amino acids. CDR1 and CDR2 from the germline V gene are SGHRS and YFSETQ. V was trimmed by 2 bases and J by 0 bases, leaving 6 bases between them. CDR3 residues: CASSFQSSYNEQFF. The DNA of the CDR3 is TGCGCCAGCAGCTTCCAGAGCTCCTACAATGAGCAGTTCTTC.

The V gene is TRBV7-3, the J gene TRBJ2-7, with TRBD2 matching over 8 bases. Per germline, CDR1 SGHTA and CDR2 FQGTGA. Trimming cost V 1 base and J 5 bases; bases outside gene matches: 7. The CDR3 is made up of 15 amino acids. The CDR3 region is CASSLRAGAWNEQYF. DNA for the CDR3: TGTGCCAGCAGCTTAAGAGCGGGGGCTTGGAACGAGCAGTACTTC.

The rearrangement uses TRBV2 and TRBJ2-7; no reliable D call. The CDR3 consists of 15 residues. The germline V gene has CDR1 SNHLY and CDR2 FYNNEI. V was clipped by 5 bases and J by 6 bases, with 20 bases between them. CDR3 protein: CASSPLGSGSGEQYF. CDR3 nucleotides: TGTGCCAGCAGTCCCCTCGGATCTGGGTCCGGCGAGCAGTACTTC.

The chain couples TRBV28 to TRBJ1-2; D uncertain. This CDR3 region has 12 residues. Per germline, CDR1 MDHEN and CDR2 SYDVKM. The germline V and J ends were trimmed by 10 bases and 4 bases, with 13 bases remaining between them. The DNA for the CDR3 is TGTGCCACCCGGACTGTTGGCTATGGCTACACCTTC. Translated, it gives CATRTVGYGYTF.

CDR3 sequence (DNA): TGCAGCGTGGGGGGACAGGGAGGAAACGAGCAGTACTTC. Translating gives CSVGGQGGNEQYF. The rearrangement uses TRBV29-1 and TRBJ2-7; 9 nucleotides align to TRBD1. The V segment lost 6 bases and the J segment 5 bases; nucleotides outside the gene matches: 8. In germline, CDR1 is SQVTM, CDR2 ANQGSEA. CDR3 length: 13 residues.

The chain has TRBV7-9 and TRBJ2-7, with a weak D call TRBD2 (5 bases). Trimming shortened V by 2 bases and J by 0 bases, and 14 bases separated the two germline ends. Germline CDR1 is SEHNR and CDR2 is FQNEAQ (reference sequence). CDR3 size: 16 residues. Here the CDR3 reads CASSLLMLGSSYEQYF. The CDR3 DNA reads TGTGCCAGCAGCTTACTTATGCTGGGGAGCTCCTACGAGCAGTACTTC.

This chain joins TRBV5-4 and TRBJ1-2, with 7 positions matching TRBD1. Germline CDR1 reads SGHNT; CDR2 reads YYREEE (reference sequence). The V and J ends lost 4 bases and 8 bases, in that order; junction bases with no gene match: 14. This CDR3 has 15 residues. The CDR3 nucleotides read TGTGCCAGCAGCCCCTGGACAGGTGGTACAAGGGGCTACACCTTC. Translating it yields CASSPWTGGTRGYTF.

The CDR3 spells CASSPRRVEGGYTF. The CDR3 region has the DNA TGTGCCAGCAGCCCTAGGCGGGTTGAAGGTGGCTACACCTTC. V and J are TRBV7-9 and TRBJ1-2; D uncertain. V was pared by 5 bases and J by 7 bases, with 17 bases between. The CDR3 length is 14 residues. In germline, CDR1 is SEHNR, CDR2 FQNEAQ (reference sequence).

This rearrangement joins TRBV12-3 or TRBV12-4 to TRBJ2-7; weak D call: TRBD2 (5 bases). This CDR3 has 13 amino acids. V gave up 3 bases and J gave up 4 bases, with 10 bases separating them. The DNA for the CDR3 is TGTGCCAGCAGTTTGGTAGGAGGATACGAGCAGTACTTC. This sequence encodes CASSLVGGYEQYF.

This sequence joins TRBV18 and TRBJ1-1; the D is unclear. The germline CDR1 and CDR2 sequences are KGHSH and LQKENI. The CDR3 runs to 17 residues. Trimming removed 5 bases at V and 0 bases at J, with 19 bases between. CDR3 bases: TGTGCCAGCTCAACCACCGGGAGGGAACTTATGAACACTGAAGCTTTCTTT. Protein sequence: CASSTTGRELMNTEAFF.

V and J are TRBV5-8 and TRBJ1-1; the D is unclear. V lost 2 bases and J 4 bases, leaving 12 bases between the germline ends. This CDR3 region has 14 residues. Germline assignment: CDR1 SGHTS and CDR2 YDEGEE. For the CDR3, the DNA is TGTGCCAGCAGCTTTCCAGGCAGGACCACTGAAGCTTTCTTT. Its translation is CASSFPGRTTEAFF.

In this sample, this clone turned up once. This chain uses TRBV7-6 with TRBJ2-2; 7 bases agree with TRBD2. CDR1 and CDR2 (germline): SGHVS, FNYEAQ. The V gene end was trimmed by 5 bases and the J gene end by 2 bases; junction bases not matched to a gene: 5. The CDR3 is made up of 15 amino acids. The CDR3 sequence: CASSPGGRNTGELFF. CDR3 DNA: TGTGCCAGCAGCCCGGGGGGACGCAACACCGGGGAGCTGTTTTTT.

This chain uses TRBV21-1 with TRBJ1-1; the listed D gene, TRBD1, was not tested against the DNA. TRBV21-1 is shown as a pseudogene. There are 17 residues in the CDR3. CDR3 protein: CASSGGRDRPLNTEAFF. CDR3 nucleotides: TGTGCCAGCAGCGGAGGACGGGACAGGCCCTTGAACACTGAAGCTTTCTTT.

This chain connects TRBV7-9 to TRBJ1-2; possible D gene TRBD1, 5 bases. The V gene lost 3 bases and the J gene lost 8 bases, with 13 bases spanning the gap. Germline V gene lookup returns CDR1 SEHNR and CDR2 FQNEAQ (reference sequence). This CDR3 is 13 amino acids long. CDR3 bases: TGTGCCAGCAGCTTTCAGGGATCAGAAGGCTACACCTTC. Translated: CASSFQGSEGYTF.

V and J are TRBV3-1 (or the pseudogene TRBV3-2) and TRBJ2-1, with no clear D. The CDR3 totals 12 residues. CDR1 is LGHDT and CDR2 is YNNKEL in the germline V gene (reference sequence). V gave up 5 bases and J gave up 4 bases, with 6 bases separating them. CDR3 protein: CASSSLYNEQFF. The CDR3 DNA follows: TGTGCCAGCAGCTCCCTATACAATGAGCAGTTCTTC.

CDR3 sequence reads: CASTSAVGEQFF. CDR3 DNA sequence: TGTGCCAGCACATCAGCGGTCGGCGAGCAGTTCTTC. The rearrangement links TRBV6-5 to TRBJ2-1; a possible D gene is TRBD2 (5 bases). Trimming pared 7 bases from V and 10 bases from J, leaving 14 bases between. Germline V lookup: CDR1 MNHEY, CDR2 SVGAGI. The CDR3 is 12 residues long.

The chain employs TRBV7-9 and TRBJ2-7, with D perhaps matching TRBD1 (5 bases). Germline CDR1 reads SEHNR; CDR2 reads FQNEAQ (reference sequence). This CDR3 has 14 residues. Trimming removed 1 base at V and 5 bases at J, with 12 bases between. CDR3 loop: CASSLEGSRDEQYF. The CDR3 bases are TGTGCCAGCAGCTTAGAGGGTAGCAGGGACGAGCAGTACTTC.

V and J are TRBV12-3 or TRBV12-4 and TRBJ1-2; D call uncertain. The CDR3 covers 13 residues. Deletions cut 5 bases from V and 4 bases from J, with 11 bases between. In DNA, the CDR3 is TGTGCCAGCAGTGCCTCAAGGTTCTATGGCTACACCTTC. As protein: CASSASRFYGYTF.

This sequence joins TRBV20-1 and TRBJ1-5, with 7 bases matching TRBD1. The CDR3 runs to 14 residues. Trimming at V came to 3 bases and at J to 7 bases, leaving 9 bases not matched to a gene. Germline V gene lookup returns CDR1 DFQATT and CDR2 SNEGSKA (reference sequence). The CDR3 DNA sequence: TGCAGTGCTAGTCGAACAGGGGCTTACCAGCCCCAGCATTTT. Its translation: CSASRTGAYQPQHF.

The chain combines TRBV4-2 with TRBJ1-4; a possible D gene is TRBD1 (5 bases). Trimming removed 4 bases at V and 0 bases at J, with 18 bases between. CDR1 is LGHNA and CDR2 is YNFKEQ in the germline V gene. This CDR3 is 18 amino acids long. As DNA, the CDR3 is TGTGCCAGCAGCCTCCAGGTGGGGGGGGGTGCAACTAATGAAAAACTGTTTTTT. The encoded protein is CASSLQVGGGATNEKLFF.

This chain links TRBV19 with TRBJ2-7, with TRBD1 identical over 7 bases. Looked up from germline, CDR1 is LNHDA and CDR2 is SQIVND (reference sequence). CDR3 size: 14 residues. Trimming cost V 6 bases and J 5 bases; bases outside gene matches: 10. The CDR3 nucleotides read TGTGCCAGTAGCTTTCGACAGGGAATTCACGAGCAGTACTTC. Amino acid sequence: CASSFRQGIHEQYF.

The rearrangement links TRBV5-5 to TRBJ2-5; D is unresolved. Between the trimmed V and J ends, which lost 0 bases and 2 bases, there was a span of 5 bases. The CDR3 is 13 amino acids. The germline V gene encodes CDR1 SGHKS and CDR2 YYEKEE (reference sequence). The chain's CDR3 is CASSLGRQETQYF. Here the CDR3 DNA reads TGTGCCAGCAGCTTGGGACGGCAAGAGACCCAGTACTTC.

The V call is TRBV15, the J call TRBJ2-7; D might be TRBD2 (6 bases). Germline assignment: CDR1 LNHNV and CDR2 YYDKDF (reference sequence). The CDR3 spans 15 residues. Between the trimmed V and J ends, which lost 0 bases and 3 bases, there was a span of 12 bases. The CDR3 region has the DNA TGTGCCACCAGCAGAGACTCGGGAGCCGGCTACGAGCAGTACTTC. This codes for CATSRDSGAGYEQYF.